A selection of T cell receptor beta chains follows, all from one sample in a study of T-cell memory formation after mild COVID-19. MiXCR, run by TCRdb on the 5' RACE reads, gives a single entry per CDR3 protein. The sample shows about 610,000 distinct CDR3 sequences, roughly 17% of them seen only once. Sequenced input: PBMCs or a T cell subset sorted from them (not recorded which). The receptor source for this set is an adult woman who had mild COVID-19 (a few samples of this study predate the infection). Cell type and time point are not known. CDR3s include the opening cysteine and the closing phenylalanine or tryptophan. The D gene is left open where the match is weak. Clone size is not always given. Where it is, it says once, few, many or a class for expanded clones.

size,V,length,J,D,CDR3,DNA
few,TRBV7-2,16,TRBJ1-1,NA,CASSPHQGRRYTEAFF,TGTGCCAGCAGCCCACATCAGGGGAGGAGGTACACTGAAGCTTTCTTT
NA,TRBV6-2/TRBV6-3,17,TRBJ2-7,NA,CASSYSNGAPVSYEQYF,TGTGCCAGCAGTTACTCGAATGGAGCACCAGTGTCCTACGAGCAGTACTTC
NA,TRBV7-3,15,TRBJ1-1,NA,CASSLTGGGGTEAFF,TGTGCCAGCAGCTTAACAGGAGGGGGAGGCACTGAAGCTTTCTTT
NA,TRBV3-1,16,TRBJ2-7,NA,CASSQEGRGVRYEQYF,TGTGCCAGCAGCCAAGAAGGGAGAGGGGTGCGGTACGAGCAGTACTTC
NA,TRBV12-3/TRBV12-4,16,TRBJ2-7,TRBD2,CASSSTHGGSSYEQYF,TGTGCCAGCAGTTCAACCCACGGGGGGTCCTCCTACGAGCAGTACTTC
NA,TRBV20-1,14,TRBJ1-4,NA,CSARLTATNEKLFF,TGCAGTGCTAGATTGACAGCAACTAATGAAAAACTGTTTTTT
many,TRBV3-1,13,TRBJ2-7,NA,CASSYDINYEQYF,TGTGCCAGCAGCTATGACATAAACTACGAGCAGTACTTC
few,TRBV24-1,13,TRBJ1-1,NA,CATSDLPGARAFF,TGTGCCACCAGTGATTTGCCCGGGGCTCGCGCTTTCTTT
many,TRBV5-6,15,TRBJ1-2,TRBD1,CASSTSGGAGYGYTF,TGTGCCAGCAGCACCTCAGGGGGCGCCGGCTATGGCTACACCTTC
few,TRBV6-1,15,TRBJ2-7,TRBD1,CASSEAGTGGYEQYF,TGTGCCAGCAGTGAAGCCGGGACAGGGGGCTACGAGCAGTACTTC